The sample holds many counts of the clone carrying this TCR beta chain. The sample belongs to a study of neurological immune-mediated disorders. As healthy controls, volunteers from a blood bank in Maryland, USA, were used. The ends were cut back, 6 bases at V and 5 bases at J, with 19 bases in the middle. The CDR3 contains 15 residues. CDR1 MDHEN and CDR2 SYDVKM come from the germline V gene. TCRdb re-called the 5' RACE reads with MiXCR, one entry per CDR3 protein. The sample includes 77,000 or so distinct CDR3 sequences, approximately 9.4% of them seen just once. The source material was PBMCs. The TCR comes from a man aged 50 or older in good health. J is TRBJ2-5 and V is TRBV28, with D perhaps TRBD2 (6 bases). CDR3: CASRGGPQRRETQYF. Written as DNA, the CDR3 is TGTGCCAGCAGGGGGGGACCTCAGCGGCGGGAGACCCAGTACTTC.